One sample yielded the 23 T cell receptor beta chains listed below, sequenced in a study of control samples from healthy donors and cancer patients. Produced via immunoSEQ multiplex PCR; TCRdb's table is partial and in-frame only. The sample lists over 200,000 clones; approximately 80% were seen once. Sequencing was carried out using PBMCs. The receptor source for this set is an older woman with lung cancer.

This rearrangement joins TRBV10-3 to TRBJ2-5, with TRBD2 matching over 12 bases. The germline CDR1 and CDR2 sequences are ENHRY and SYGVKD. V trimming: 6 bases; J trimming: 4 bases; junction bases outside the gene matches: 6. This CDR3 is 15 amino acids long. The DNA of the CDR3 is TGTGCCATCAGGGAGACTAGCGGGGGCACAGAGACCCAGTACTTC. This encodes CAIRETSGGTETQYF.

V gene TRBV11-2 combines with J gene TRBJ1-2; 10 nucleotides match TRBD1. CDR1 and CDR2 (germline): SGHAT, FQNNGV. The CDR3 runs 16 residues. V gave up 1 base and J gave up 4 bases; unmatched junction bases: 6. The DNA for the CDR3 is TGTGCCAGCAGCTTAGTCACGACAGGGGGCTTCTATGGCTACACCTTC. This gives the protein CASSLVTTGGFYGYTF.

This chain links TRBV3-1 (or the pseudogene TRBV3-2) with TRBJ1-2; D is uncertain. This CDR3 has 13 residues. The V and J ends lost 1 base and 7 bases respectively, with 10 bases between them. CDR1 and CDR2 (germline): LGHDT, YNNKEL (reference sequence). The CDR3 protein is CASSQVVDSGYTF. As DNA, the CDR3 is TGTGCCAGCAGCCAAGTGGTGGACTCTGGCTACACCTTC.

J is TRBJ2-7 and V is TRBV6-6; TRBD2 agrees at 7 bases. Trimming removed 6 bases from V and 2 bases from J; junction bases left unmatched: 4. This CDR3 spans 13 amino acids. Germline CDR1 reads MNHNY; CDR2 reads SVGAGI (reference sequence). CDR3 sequence (DNA): TGTGCCAGCAGGGCTAGCGGCCCCTACGAGCAGTACTTC. Translation gives CASRASGPYEQYF.

The chain recombines TRBV18 with TRBJ2-3; D might be TRBD1 or TRBD2, each matching 5 bases. This CDR3 has 17 residues. With 6 bases removed from V and 1 base from J, the gap between germline ends came to 20 bases. In germline, CDR1 is KGHSH, CDR2 LQKENI. The CDR3 here is CASSSLGAPSGTDTQYF. The CDR3 DNA is TGTGCCAGCTCGTCTCTCGGGGCGCCGTCCGGCACAGATACGCAGTATTTT. The full variable domain, with the rest looked up from reference TRBV18 and TRBJ2-3, is NAGVMQNPRHLVRRRGQEARLRCSPMKGHSHVYWYRQLPEEGLKFMVYLQKENIIDESGMPKERFSAEFPKEGPSILRIQQVVRGDSAAYFCASSSLGAPSGTDTQYFGPGTRLTVL.

The CDR3 DNA sequence: TGCGCCAGCAGCTGGGGACAGGGCCCAGATACGCAGTATTTT. Translated: CASSWGQGPDTQYF. The chain employs TRBV5-1 and TRBJ2-3; 9 bases are shared with TRBD1. Per the germline V gene, CDR1 is SGHRS and CDR2 is YFSETQ. Trimming took 3 bases from V and 4 from J; bases not matched to a gene: 3. This CDR3 is built from 14 residues.

The table lists this clone with a count of one. V usage is TRBV6-5 and J usage is TRBJ2-6; 7 bases are shared with TRBD1. CDR3 length: 15 residues. CDR1 MNHEY and CDR2 SVGAGI come from the germline V gene. The V gene end was trimmed by 4 bases and the J gene end by 0 bases; junction bases not matched to a gene: 0. CDR3 in amino acids: CASSWDSSGANVLTF. CDR3 coding DNA: TGTGCCAGCAGTTGGGACAGCTCTGGGGCCAACGTCCTGACTTTC.

The chain recombines TRBV5-1 with TRBJ2-7; maybe TRBD2 (5 bases). V was cut by 5 bases and J by 6 bases, with 18 bases left in between. The germline gives CDR1 SGHRS, CDR2 YFSETQ. This CDR3 has 14 amino acids. CDR3 in amino acids: CASSKDGPRGEQYF. In DNA form, the CDR3 reads TGCGCCAGCAGTAAGGACGGCCCTCGGGGCGAGCAGTACTTC. Full variable domain (rest looked up from reference TRBV5-1 and TRBJ2-7): KAGVTQTPRYLIKTRGQQVTLSCSPISGHRSVSWYQQTPGQGLQFLFEYFSETQRNKGNFPGRFSGRQFSNSRSEMNVSTLELGDSALYLCASSKDGPRGEQYFGPGTRLTVT.

The V and J genes are TRBV4-1 and TRBJ2-2; 11 nucleotides match TRBD2. This CDR3 contains 17 residues. Germline CDR1 MGHRA, CDR2 YSYEKL. Losses at the gene ends were 2 bases for V and 7 bases for J; bases not matched to a gene: 9. The CDR3 loop is CASSQILAGDRIGELFF. CDR3 nucleotide sequence: TGCGCCAGCAGCCAAATACTAGCGGGAGATAGGATCGGGGAGCTGTTTTTT.

The rearrangement links TRBV19 to TRBJ2-7, with D possibly being TRBD1 or TRBD2 (5 bases each). Germline V CDR1 and CDR2: LNHDA, SQIVND (reference sequence). The CDR3 consists of 16 residues. The germline V and J ends were trimmed by 5 bases and 1 base, with 18 bases remaining between them. In nucleotides, the CDR3 is TGTGCCAGTAGTTTCTCCGGGATATCAGGGTCCTACGAGCAGTACTTC. Its translation is CASSFSGISGSYEQYF.

Here the CDR3 reads CASSDYSGQPQHF. Here the CDR3 DNA reads TGTGCCAGCAGTGACTACAGTGGGCAGCCCCAGCATTTT. The rearrangement uses TRBV6-4 and TRBJ1-5; D not resolved. Germline CDR1 and CDR2: MRHNA and SNTAGT. Trimming pared 1 base from V and 7 bases from J, leaving 8 bases between. CDR3 length equals 13 residues.

V and J are TRBV10-1 and TRBJ2-1; D is tentatively TRBD1 or TRBD2 (5 bases each). Trimming shortened V by 5 bases and J by 4 bases, and 9 bases separated the two germline ends. From germline, CDR1 is WNHNN and CDR2 SYGVQD (reference sequence). The CDR3 length is 13 residues. The CDR3 nucleotides are TGCGCCAGCAGTAGCGGACAATACAATGAGCAGTTCTTC. Its protein is CASSSGQYNEQFF.

The chain combines TRBV10-3 with TRBJ1-2; D is perhaps TRBD1 (6 bases). This CDR3 region has 14 residues. Trimming pared 7 bases from V and 0 bases from J, leaving 12 bases between. CDR1 ENHRY and CDR2 SYGVKD come from the germline V gene. This CDR3 is CAIKQGNPNYGYTF. As DNA, the CDR3 is TGTGCCATCAAACAGGGTAACCCTAACTATGGCTACACCTTC.

The rearrangement links TRBV11-2 to TRBJ2-2; D is uncertain. V lost 2 bases and J 6 bases, leaving 13 bases between the germline ends. This CDR3 spans 15 amino acids. Per germline, CDR1 SGHAT and CDR2 FQNNGV. The CDR3 DNA reads TGTGCCAGCAGCTTAACTGGCATAGAAGCCGGGGAGCTGTTTTTT. This codes for CASSLTGIEAGELFF.

This clone occurred a few times. The chain recombines TRBV19 with TRBJ1-2; 8 bases align to TRBD1. Germline CDR1 LNHDA, CDR2 SQIVND (reference sequence). V trimming: 8 bases; J trimming: 5 bases; junction bases outside the gene matches: 7. CDR3 size: 13 residues. In nucleotides, the CDR3 is TGTGCCAGTTCGCGGACAGGGCCGTATGGCTACACCTTC. Its translation is CASSRTGPYGYTF.

This clone was detected only a few times. The chain has TRBV7-3 and TRBJ2-7, with D unclear. Looked up from germline, CDR1 is SGHTA and CDR2 is FQGTGA. This CDR3 is 8 amino acids long. For the CDR3, the DNA is TGTGGCATGGGCGAGCAGTACTTC. Amino acid sequence: CGMGEQYF.

The rearrangement links TRBV6-2 or TRBV6-3 to TRBJ2-1; D may be TRBD1 (5 bases). CDR3 length: 13 amino acids. The germline CDR1 and CDR2 sequences are MNHEY and SVGEGT. The ends were cut back, 4 bases at V and 9 bases at J, with 13 bases in the middle. In DNA form, the CDR3 reads TGTGCCAGCAGTTTCGACAGTAGGCGTGAGCAGTTCTTC. Translated, it gives CASSFDSRREQFF.

In its sample, this clone was seen once. Different DNA sequences within this sample yield the same CDR3. This sequence joins TRBV5-5 and TRBJ1-4; no clear D. Germline values: CDR1 SGHKS, CDR2 YYEKEE (reference sequence). The CDR3 contains 14 residues. V was pared by 1 base and J by 5 bases, with 9 bases between. CDR3 nucleotides: TGTGCCAGCAGCTTGTCCCATAGGAATGAAAAACTGTTTTTT. It is translated as CASSLSHRNEKLFF.

The J gene is TRBJ1-4, the V gene TRBV7-2; 8 positions agree with TRBD1. The CDR3 runs to 14 residues. CDR1 is SGHTA, CDR2 FQGNSA, per germline. V was clipped by 5 bases and J by 4 bases; unmatched bases: 3. The CDR3 region is CASSRDRNNEKLFF. The CDR3 region has the DNA TGTGCCAGCAGCCGGGACAGGAATAATGAAAAACTGTTTTTT.

The rearrangement links TRBV5-1 to TRBJ1-6; D uncertain. CDR3 length equals 14 residues. The V gene's germline CDR1 is SGHRS and CDR2 YFSETQ. The V end lost 0 bases, the J end lost 6 bases, and 7 bases lay between the germline ends. The chain's CDR3 is CASSLDTVNSPLHF. The CDR3 DNA reads as TGCGCCAGCAGCTTGGATACGGTTAATTCACCCCTCCACTTT.

J is TRBJ2-7 and V is TRBV28; 7 positions match TRBD1. CDR1 is MDHEN, CDR2 SYDVKM, per germline. The CDR3 covers 15 residues. J lost 2 bases, V lost 3 bases, and 7 bases had no gene match. CDR3 DNA sequence: TGTGCCAGCAGTTTCGGGACAGTGGCCGCCTACGAGCAGTACTTC. It yields the protein CASSFGTVAAYEQYF.

The chain joins TRBV19 to TRBJ2-1, with 7 bases matching TRBD2. The germline V gene encodes CDR1 LNHDA and CDR2 SQIVND (reference sequence). With 1 base clipped from V and 0 bases from J, the junction kept 6 bases outside the gene matches. The CDR3 is 17 amino acids. CDR3 loop: CASSIAGGRRSYNEQFF. The CDR3 coding sequence is TGTGCCAGTAGTATAGCAGGCGGGAGACGCTCCTACAATGAGCAGTTCTTC.

This clone appeared a single time. V gene TRBV5-4 combines with J gene TRBJ2-7; no clear D gene. V dropped 1 base and J dropped 2 bases, with 7 bases sitting between them. This CDR3 comprises 13 residues. From germline, CDR1 is SGHNT and CDR2 YYREEE (reference sequence). The CDR3 is CASSLSATYEQYF. The DNA for the CDR3 is TGTGCCAGCAGCTTGTCAGCCACCTACGAGCAGTACTTC.